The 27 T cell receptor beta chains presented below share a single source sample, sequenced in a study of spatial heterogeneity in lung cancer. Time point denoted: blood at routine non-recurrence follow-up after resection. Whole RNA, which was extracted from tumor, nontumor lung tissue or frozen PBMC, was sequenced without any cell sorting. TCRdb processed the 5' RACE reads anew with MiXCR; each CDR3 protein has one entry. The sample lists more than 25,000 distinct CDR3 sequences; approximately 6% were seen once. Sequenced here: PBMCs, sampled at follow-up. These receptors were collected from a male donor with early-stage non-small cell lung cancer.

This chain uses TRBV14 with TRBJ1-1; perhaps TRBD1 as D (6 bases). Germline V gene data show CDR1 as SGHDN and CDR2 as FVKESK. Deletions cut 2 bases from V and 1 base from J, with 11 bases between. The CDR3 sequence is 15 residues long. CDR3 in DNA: TGTGCCAGCAGCCAACTGAGGGGGTGGAACACTGAAGCTTTCTTT. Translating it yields CASSQLRGWNTEAFF.

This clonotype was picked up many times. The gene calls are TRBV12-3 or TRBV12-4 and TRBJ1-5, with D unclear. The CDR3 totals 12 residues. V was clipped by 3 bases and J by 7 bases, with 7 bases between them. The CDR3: CASSFLRQPQHF. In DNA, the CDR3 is TGTGCCAGCAGTTTCCTCCGACAGCCCCAGCATTTT.

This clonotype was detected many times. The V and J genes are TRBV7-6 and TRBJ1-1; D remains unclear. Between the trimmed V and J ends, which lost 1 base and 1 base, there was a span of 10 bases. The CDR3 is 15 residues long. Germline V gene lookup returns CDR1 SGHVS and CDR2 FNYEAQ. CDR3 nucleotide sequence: TGTGCCAGCAGCTTAGTATCCCGCTCGAACACTGAAGCTTTCTTT. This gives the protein CASSLVSRSNTEAFF. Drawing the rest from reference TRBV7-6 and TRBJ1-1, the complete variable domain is GAGVSQSPRYKVTKRGQDVALRCDPISGHVSLYWYRQALGQGPEFLTYFNYEAQQDKSGLPNDRFSAERPEGSISTLTIQRTEQRDSAMYRCASSLVSRSNTEAFFGQGTRLTVV.

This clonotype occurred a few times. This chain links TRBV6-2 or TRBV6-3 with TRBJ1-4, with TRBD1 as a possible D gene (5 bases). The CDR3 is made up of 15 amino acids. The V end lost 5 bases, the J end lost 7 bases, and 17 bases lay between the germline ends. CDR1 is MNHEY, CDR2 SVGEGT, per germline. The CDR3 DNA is TGTGCCAGCAGTACCCCTGACGCCGGGGGTGAAAAACTGTTTTTT. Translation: CASSTPDAGGEKLFF.

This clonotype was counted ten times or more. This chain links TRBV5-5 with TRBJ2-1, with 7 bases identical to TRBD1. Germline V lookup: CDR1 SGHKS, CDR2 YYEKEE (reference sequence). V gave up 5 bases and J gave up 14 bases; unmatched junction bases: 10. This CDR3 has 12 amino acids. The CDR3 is CASSGDSPKEFF. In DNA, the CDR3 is TGTGCCAGCAGTGGGGACAGTCCAAAGGAGTTCTTC.

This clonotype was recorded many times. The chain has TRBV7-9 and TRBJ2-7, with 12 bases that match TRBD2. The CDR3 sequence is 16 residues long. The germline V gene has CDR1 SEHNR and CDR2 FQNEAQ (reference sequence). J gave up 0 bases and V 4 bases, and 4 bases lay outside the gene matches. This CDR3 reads CASSYGLAGSSYEQYV. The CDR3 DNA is TGTGCCAGCAGCTACGGACTAGCGGGGAGCTCCTACGAGCAGTACGTC.

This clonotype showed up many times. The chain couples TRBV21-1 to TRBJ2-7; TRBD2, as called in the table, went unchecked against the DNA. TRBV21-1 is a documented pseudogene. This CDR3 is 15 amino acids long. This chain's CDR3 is CASSKGTEVRYEQYV. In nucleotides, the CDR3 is TGTGCCAGCAGCAAAGGGACGGAGGTTAGGTACGAGCAGTACGTC.

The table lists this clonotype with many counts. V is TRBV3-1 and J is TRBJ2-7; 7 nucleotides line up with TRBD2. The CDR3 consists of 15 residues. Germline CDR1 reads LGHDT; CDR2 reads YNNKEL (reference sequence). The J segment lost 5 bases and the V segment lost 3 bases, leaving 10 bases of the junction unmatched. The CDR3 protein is CASSHASGRAHEQYF. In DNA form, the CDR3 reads TGTGCCAGCAGCCATGCTTCGGGGAGGGCCCACGAGCAGTACTTC.

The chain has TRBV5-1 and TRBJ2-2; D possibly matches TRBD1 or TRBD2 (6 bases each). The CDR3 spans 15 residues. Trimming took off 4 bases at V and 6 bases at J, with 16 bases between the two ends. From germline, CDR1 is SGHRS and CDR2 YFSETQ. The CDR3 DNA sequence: TGCGCCAGCAGCCGCGGGATTACAGGGTCCGGGGAGCTGTTTTTT. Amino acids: CASSRGITGSGELFF.

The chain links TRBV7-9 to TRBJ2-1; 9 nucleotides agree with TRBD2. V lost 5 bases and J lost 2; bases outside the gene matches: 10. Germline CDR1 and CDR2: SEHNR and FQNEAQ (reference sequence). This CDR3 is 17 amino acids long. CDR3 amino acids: CASSGTTRLAAYNEQFF. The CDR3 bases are TGTGCCAGCAGCGGCACTACCCGACTAGCGGCCTACAATGAGCAGTTCTTC.

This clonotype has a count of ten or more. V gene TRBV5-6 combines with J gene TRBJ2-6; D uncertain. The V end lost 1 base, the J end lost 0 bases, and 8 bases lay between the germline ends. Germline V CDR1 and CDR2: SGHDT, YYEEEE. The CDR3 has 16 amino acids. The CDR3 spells CASSLFGISGANVLTF. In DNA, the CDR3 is TGTGCCAGCAGCTTGTTCGGCATCTCTGGGGCCAACGTCCTGACTTTC.

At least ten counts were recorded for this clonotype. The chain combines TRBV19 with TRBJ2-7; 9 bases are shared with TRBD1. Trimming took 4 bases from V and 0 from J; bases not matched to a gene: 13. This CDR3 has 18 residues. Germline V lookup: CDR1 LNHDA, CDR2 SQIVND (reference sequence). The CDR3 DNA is TGTGCCAGTAGTAACCCGGGACAGGGATATAAGGCCTCCTACGAGCAGTACTTC. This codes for CASSNPGQGYKASYEQYF.

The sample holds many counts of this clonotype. CDR3 region: CASSPQGRNNSPLHF. The DNA of the CDR3 is TGTGCCAGCAGCCCACAGGGTAGGAATAATTCACCCCTCCACTTT. The chain uses TRBV7-2 and TRBJ1-6; possible D gene TRBD1, 6 bases. Germline CDR1 is SGHTA and CDR2 is FQGNSA. Trimming took off 5 bases at V and 5 bases at J, with 13 bases between the two ends. The CDR3 contains 15 residues.

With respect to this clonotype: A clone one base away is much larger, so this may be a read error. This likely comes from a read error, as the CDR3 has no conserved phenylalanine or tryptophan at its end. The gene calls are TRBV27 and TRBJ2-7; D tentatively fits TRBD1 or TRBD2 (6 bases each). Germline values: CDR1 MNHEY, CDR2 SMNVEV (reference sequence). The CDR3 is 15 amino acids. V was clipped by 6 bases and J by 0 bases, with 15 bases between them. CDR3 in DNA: TGTGCCAGCAGCTCGAGGTGGGGGGCCTCCTACGAGCAGTACCTC. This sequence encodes CASSSRWGASYEQYL.

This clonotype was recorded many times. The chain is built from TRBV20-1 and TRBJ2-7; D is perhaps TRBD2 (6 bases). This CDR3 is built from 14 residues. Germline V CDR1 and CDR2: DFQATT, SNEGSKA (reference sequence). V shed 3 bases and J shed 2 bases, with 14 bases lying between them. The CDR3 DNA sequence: TGCAGTGCTAGTAGCGGCCGAGCTCCCTACGAGCAGTACTTC. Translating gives CSASSGRAPYEQYF.

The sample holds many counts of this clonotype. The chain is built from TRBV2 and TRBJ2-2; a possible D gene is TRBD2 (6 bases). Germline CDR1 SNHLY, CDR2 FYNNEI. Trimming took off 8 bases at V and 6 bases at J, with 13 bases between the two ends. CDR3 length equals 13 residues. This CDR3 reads CASGLVAAGELFF. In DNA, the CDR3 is TGTGCCAGCGGGCTGGTAGCGGCCGGGGAGCTGTTTTTT.

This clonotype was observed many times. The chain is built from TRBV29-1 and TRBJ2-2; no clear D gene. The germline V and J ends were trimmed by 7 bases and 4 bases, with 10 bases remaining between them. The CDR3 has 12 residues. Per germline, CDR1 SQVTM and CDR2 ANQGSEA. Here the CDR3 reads CSASIGTGELFF. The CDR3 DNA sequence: TGCAGCGCCTCCATTGGCACCGGGGAGCTGTTTTTT.

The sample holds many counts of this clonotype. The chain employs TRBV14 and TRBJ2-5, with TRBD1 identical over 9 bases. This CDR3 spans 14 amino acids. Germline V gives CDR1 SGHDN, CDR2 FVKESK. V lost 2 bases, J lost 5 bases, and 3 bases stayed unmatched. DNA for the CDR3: TGTGCCAGCAGCCAATGGACAGGGGCGGAGACCCAGTACTTC. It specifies CASSQWTGAETQYF.

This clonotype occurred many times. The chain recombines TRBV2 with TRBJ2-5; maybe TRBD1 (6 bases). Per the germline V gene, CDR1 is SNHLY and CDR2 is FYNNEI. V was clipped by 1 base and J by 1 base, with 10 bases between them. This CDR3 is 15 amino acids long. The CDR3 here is CASSEVTGFQETQYF. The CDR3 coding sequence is TGTGCCAGCAGTGAAGTAACAGGGTTCCAAGAGACCCAGTACTTC.

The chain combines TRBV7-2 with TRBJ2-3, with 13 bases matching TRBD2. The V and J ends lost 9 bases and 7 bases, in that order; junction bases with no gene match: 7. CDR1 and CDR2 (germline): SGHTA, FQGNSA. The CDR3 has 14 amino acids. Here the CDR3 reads CASTPGLAGNTQYF. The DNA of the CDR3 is TGTGCCAGTACACCGGGACTAGCGGGGAATACGCAGTATTTT.

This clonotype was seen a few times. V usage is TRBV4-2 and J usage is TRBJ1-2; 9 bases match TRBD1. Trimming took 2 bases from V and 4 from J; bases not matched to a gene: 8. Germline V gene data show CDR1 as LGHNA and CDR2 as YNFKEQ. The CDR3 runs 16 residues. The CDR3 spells CASSQNTGGAGYGYTF. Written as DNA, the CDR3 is TGTGCCAGCAGCCAAAATACAGGGGGCGCGGGCTATGGCTACACCTTC.

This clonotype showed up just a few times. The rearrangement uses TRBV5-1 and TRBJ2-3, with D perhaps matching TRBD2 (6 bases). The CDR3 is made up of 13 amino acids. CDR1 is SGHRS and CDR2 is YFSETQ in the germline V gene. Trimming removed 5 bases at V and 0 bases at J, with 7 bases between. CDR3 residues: CASREGSTDTQYF. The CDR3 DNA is TGCGCCAGCAGGGAGGGGAGCACAGATACGCAGTATTTT.

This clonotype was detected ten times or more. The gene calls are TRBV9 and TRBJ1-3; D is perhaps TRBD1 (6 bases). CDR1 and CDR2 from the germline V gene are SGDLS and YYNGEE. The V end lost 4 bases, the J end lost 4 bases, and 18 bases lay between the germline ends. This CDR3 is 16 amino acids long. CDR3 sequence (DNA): TGTGCCAGCAGCTTCGGACAGCCCGGACGAGGAAACACCATATATTTT. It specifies CASSFGQPGRGNTIYF.

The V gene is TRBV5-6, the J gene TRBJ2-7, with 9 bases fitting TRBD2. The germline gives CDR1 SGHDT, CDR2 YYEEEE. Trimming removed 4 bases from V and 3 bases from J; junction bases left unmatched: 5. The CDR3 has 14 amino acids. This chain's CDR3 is CASSPTSGHYEQYF. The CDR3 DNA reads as TGTGCCAGCAGCCCGACTAGCGGACACTACGAGCAGTACTTC.

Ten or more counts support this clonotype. The CDR3 protein is CASTPHRGRGQETQYF. The CDR3 bases are TGTGCCAGTACCCCGCACAGGGGGCGTGGGCAAGAGACCCAGTACTTC. This chain connects TRBV19 to TRBJ2-5; 9 nucleotides agree with TRBD1. V shed 7 bases and J 2 bases; nucleotides not matched to a gene: 11. This CDR3 contains 16 residues. Germline V gene data show CDR1 as LNHDA and CDR2 as SQIVND (reference sequence).

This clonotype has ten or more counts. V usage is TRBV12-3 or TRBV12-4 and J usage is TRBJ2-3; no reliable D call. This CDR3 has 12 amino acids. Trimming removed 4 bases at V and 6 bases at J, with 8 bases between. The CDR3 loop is CASSSLFDTQYF. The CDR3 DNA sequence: TGTGCCAGCAGTTCCCTCTTCGATACGCAGTATTTT.

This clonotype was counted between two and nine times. This CDR3 is CASSPEHPGGGTEAFF. In nucleotides, the CDR3 is TGTGCCAGCAGCCCAGAACATCCAGGGGGAGGCACTGAAGCTTTCTTT. The chain couples TRBV11-2 to TRBJ1-1; TRBD1 matches 7 bases. CDR1 and CDR2 from the germline V gene are SGHAT and FQNNGV. The CDR3 sequence is 16 residues long. The trim removed 5 bases at V and 4 bases at J, leaving 13 bases unmatched.